This T cell receptor beta chain was captured by sequencing in a study of control samples from healthy donors and cancer patients. This CDR3 spans 15 amino acids. In germline, CDR1 is MNHEY, CDR2 SMNVEV (reference sequence). Unmatched junction bases numbered 4, after V lost 6 bases and J lost 2 bases. Generated by immunoSEQ multiplex PCR, the TCRdb table keeps only in-frame clones and is missing some. The profile shows approximately 70,000 clones, nearly 85% of them singletons. This receptor was identified in a man aged 50 to 59 in good health. V gene TRBV27 combines with J gene TRBJ1-4; 9 bases agree with TRBD1. Sequenced material: blood. CDR3 sequence reads: CASSGTGRTNEKLFF. DNA of the CDR3: TGTGCCAGCAGCGGGACAGGGAGGACTAATGAAAAACTGTTTTTT.